Each of the 5 T cell receptor beta chains below was sequenced from the same sample in a study of T cells in narcolepsy listed by TCRdb under 2018. Receptors were amplified or captured by the immunoSEQ multiplex PCR assay. The table comes from immuneACCESS by way of TCRdb, which keeps in-frame sequences with V and J called. Part of the clones is missing from these tables; in studies checked, under half for an unresolved V gene and the rest for unknown reasons. In this sample the table shows around 35,000 clones, less than 90% of which occur a single time. Jointly, the top ten make up around 1% of the sample. Sequenced material: memory (CD45RA-) CD4+ T cells from blood. The meaning of the sample's cell subset or site label: memory T cells sorted ex vivo from peripheral blood. The origin of the receptors is a human donor in good health.

The table lists this clone with a few counts. V and J are TRBV7-3 and TRBJ2-3; D not resolved. Germline CDR1 and CDR2: SGHTA and FQGTGA. The CDR3 spans 17 residues. V was trimmed by 0 bases and J by 1 base, leaving 14 bases between them. The CDR3 DNA reads as TGTGCCAGCAGCTTAACGCCAGGCTTTGGGGGCACAGATACGCAGTATTTT. It yields the protein CASSLTPGFGGTDTQYF.

The chain recombines TRBV15 with TRBJ2-7, with D uncertain. The V end was cut by 5 bases, the J end by 4 bases, with 15 bases between. Germline lookup yields CDR1 LNHNV and CDR2 YYDKDF (reference sequence). The CDR3 is 14 amino acids. CDR3 bases: TGTGCCACCAGCCCGAGGTCAACCGGGTACGAGCAGTACTTC. Translated, it gives CATSPRSTGYEQYF. Based on the CDR3 plus reference TRBV15 and TRBJ2-7, the full variable domain is DAMVIQNPRYQVTQFGKPVTLSCSQTLNHNVMYWYQQKSSQAPKLLFHYYDKDFNNEADTPDNFQSRRPNTSFCFLDIRSPGLGDTAMYLCATSPRSTGYEQYFGPGTRLTVT.

This clone was recorded only once. The V gene is TRBV5-1, the J gene TRBJ2-5, with a possible D match to TRBD2 (6 bases). Germline V gene sequence: CDR1 SGHRS, CDR2 YFSETQ. The CDR3 is 14 residues long. V dropped 0 bases and J dropped 5 bases, with 11 bases sitting between them. The CDR3 bases are TGCGCCAGCAGCTTGGGGGGACTCGGGGAGACCCAGTACTTC. Amino acids: CASSLGGLGETQYF.

The chain recombines TRBV28 with TRBJ2-7; TRBD2 is a possible D gene (5 bases). From germline, CDR1 is MDHEN and CDR2 SYDVKM. The V and J ends lost 6 bases and 0 bases respectively, with 12 bases between them. The CDR3 is 14 residues long. CDR3 amino acids: CASSRTASSYEQYF. The CDR3 nucleotides are TGTGCCAGCAGCCGGACTGCTAGCTCCTACGAGCAGTACTTC. The full variable domain, rest sourced from reference TRBV28 and TRBJ2-7, is DVKVTQSSRYLVKRTGEKVFLECVQDMDHENMFWYRQDPGLGLRLIYFSYDVKMKEKGDIPEGYSVSREKKERFSLILESASTNQTSMYLCASSRTASSYEQYFGPGTRLTVT.

The chain joins TRBV4-1 to TRBJ2-5; a weak D match, TRBD2 (7 bases). The CDR3 loop spans 14 amino acids. CDR1 is MGHRA and CDR2 is YSYEKL in the germline V gene. V lost 1 base and J lost 5, with 11 bases in between. The CDR3 bases are TGCGCCAGCAGCCAAGCGGGGGGCTTCGAGACCCAGTACTTC. Translation: CASSQAGGFETQYF.